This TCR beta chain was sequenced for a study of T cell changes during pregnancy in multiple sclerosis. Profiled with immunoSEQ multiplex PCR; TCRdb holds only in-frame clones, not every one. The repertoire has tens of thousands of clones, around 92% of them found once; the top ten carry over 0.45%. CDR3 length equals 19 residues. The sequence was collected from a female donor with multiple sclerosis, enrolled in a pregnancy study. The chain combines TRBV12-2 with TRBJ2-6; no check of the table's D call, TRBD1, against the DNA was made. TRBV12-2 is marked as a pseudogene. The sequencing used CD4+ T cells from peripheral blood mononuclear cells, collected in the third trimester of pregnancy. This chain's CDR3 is CASRLAGQGGASGANVLTF. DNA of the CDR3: TGTGCAAGTCGCTTAGCGGGACAGGGGGGCGCCTCTGGGGCCAACGTCCTGACTTTC.